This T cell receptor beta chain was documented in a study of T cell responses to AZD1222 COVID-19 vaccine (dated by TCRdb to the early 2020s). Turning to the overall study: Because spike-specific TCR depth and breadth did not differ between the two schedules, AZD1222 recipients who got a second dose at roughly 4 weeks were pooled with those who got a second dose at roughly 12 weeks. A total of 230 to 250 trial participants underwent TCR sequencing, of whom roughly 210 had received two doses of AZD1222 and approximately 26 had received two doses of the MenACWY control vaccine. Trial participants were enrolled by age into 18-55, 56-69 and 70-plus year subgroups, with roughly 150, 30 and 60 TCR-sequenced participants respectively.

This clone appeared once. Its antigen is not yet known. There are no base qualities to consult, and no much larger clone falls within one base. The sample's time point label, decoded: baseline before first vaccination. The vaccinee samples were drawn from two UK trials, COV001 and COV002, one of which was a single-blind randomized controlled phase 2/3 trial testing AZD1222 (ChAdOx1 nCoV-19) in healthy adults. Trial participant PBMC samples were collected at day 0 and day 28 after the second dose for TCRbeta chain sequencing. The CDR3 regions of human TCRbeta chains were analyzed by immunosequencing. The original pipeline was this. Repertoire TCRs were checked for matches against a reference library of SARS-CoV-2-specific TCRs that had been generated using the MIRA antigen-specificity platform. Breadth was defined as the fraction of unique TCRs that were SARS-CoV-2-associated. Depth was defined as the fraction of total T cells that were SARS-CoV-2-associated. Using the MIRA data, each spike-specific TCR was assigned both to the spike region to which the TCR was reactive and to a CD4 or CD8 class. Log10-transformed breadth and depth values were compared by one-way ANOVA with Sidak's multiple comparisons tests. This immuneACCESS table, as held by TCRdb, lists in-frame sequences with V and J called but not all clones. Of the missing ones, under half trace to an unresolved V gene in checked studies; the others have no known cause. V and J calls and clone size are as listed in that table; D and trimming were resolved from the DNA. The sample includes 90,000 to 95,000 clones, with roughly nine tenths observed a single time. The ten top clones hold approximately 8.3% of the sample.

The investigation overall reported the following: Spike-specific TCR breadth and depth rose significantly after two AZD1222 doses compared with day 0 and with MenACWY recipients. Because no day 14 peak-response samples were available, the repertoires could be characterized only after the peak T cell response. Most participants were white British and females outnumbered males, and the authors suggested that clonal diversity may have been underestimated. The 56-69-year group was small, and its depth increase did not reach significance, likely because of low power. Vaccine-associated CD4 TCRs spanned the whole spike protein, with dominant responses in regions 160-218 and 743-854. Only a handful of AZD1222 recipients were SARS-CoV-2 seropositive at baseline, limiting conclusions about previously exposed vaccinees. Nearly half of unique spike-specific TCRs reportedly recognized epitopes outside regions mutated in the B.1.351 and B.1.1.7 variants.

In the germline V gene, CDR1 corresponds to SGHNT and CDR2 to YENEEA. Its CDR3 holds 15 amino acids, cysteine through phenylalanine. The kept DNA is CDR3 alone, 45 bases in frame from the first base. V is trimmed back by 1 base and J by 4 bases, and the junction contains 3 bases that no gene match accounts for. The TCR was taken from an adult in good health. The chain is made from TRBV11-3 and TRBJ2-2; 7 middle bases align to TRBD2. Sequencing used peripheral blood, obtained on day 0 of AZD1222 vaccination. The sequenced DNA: TGTGCCAGCAGCTTAGCTGGCGGGGGCACCGGGGAGCTGTTTTTT. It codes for CASSLAGGGTGELFF.